Listed below are T cell receptor beta chains from one sample, sequenced in a study of blood T cell repertoires in COVID-19. Sequencing used immunoSEQ multiplex PCR; TCRdb keeps in-frame clones, though not all of them. The table records 230,000 or so clones, 88% of them present only once. Sequenced: PBMCs or T cells enriched from blood (not recorded which). The receptors were gathered from a woman aged 30 to 39 who had recovered from COVID-19. Both conserved end residues are part of each CDR3. The D gene is left open where the match is weak. Some rows mark clone size as missing; the rest say once, few, many or name a class of expanded clone.

>TRBV2|TRBJ1-1|-|12|-
CASREQRTEAFF
TGTGCCAGCAGAGAACAACGGACTGAAGCTTTCTTT
>TRBV5-4|TRBJ1-5|-|13|-
CASSLGSDQPQHF
TGTGCCAGCAGCTTGGGATCAGATCAGCCCCAGCATTTT
>TRBV19|TRBJ1-5|-|14|-
CASSPQVTNQPQHF
TGTGCCAGTAGTCCTCAGGTCACGAATCAGCCCCAGCATTTT
>TRBV7-3|TRBJ2-1|-|13|TRBD2
CASSSTSDHEQFF
TGTGCCAGCAGCTCCACTAGCGACCATGAGCAGTTCTTC
>TRBV19|TRBJ2-2|few|14|TRBD1
CASWDRSYTGELFF
TGTGCCAGCTGGGACAGGTCTTACACCGGGGAGCTGTTTTTT
>TRBV7-2|TRBJ1-1|-|17|TRBD1
CASSRRTGGMMNTEAFF
TGTGCCAGCAGCCGTCGGACAGGGGGGATGATGAACACTGAAGCTTTCTTT
>TRBV19|TRBJ1-1|-|13|TRBD1
CASNPTGGSEAFF
TGTGCCAGTAATCCTACAGGGGGTAGTGAAGCTTTCTTT
>TRBV12-3/TRBV12-4|TRBJ1-1|once|13|-
CASSGRMNTEAFF
TGTGCCAGCAGTGGCAGGATGAACACTGAAGCTTTCTTT
>TRBV25-1|TRBJ2-3|-|16|TRBD2
CASNAGTSWGTDTQYF
TGTGCCAGCAACGCCGGGACTAGCTGGGGCACAGATACGCAGTATTTT
>TRBV9|TRBJ2-5|-|15|-
CASRQKDSPGETQYF
TGTGCCAGCAGACAAAAGGACAGCCCTGGGGAGACCCAGTACTTC
>TRBV7-9|TRBJ1-2|few|14|TRBD1
CASSSPQGARGYTF
TGTGCCAGCAGCTCGCCCCAGGGGGCGCGCGGCTACACCTTC
>TRBV11-2|TRBJ2-7|-|13|-
CASSLQNRYEQYF
TGTGCCAGCAGCTTGCAAAACAGGTACGAGCAGTACTTC
>TRBV10-1|TRBJ2-7|-|15|-
CASSEMGRGPYEQYF
TGCGCCAGCAGTGAAATGGGGCGGGGGCCCTACGAGCAGTACTTC
>TRBV11-2|TRBJ2-1|-|18|TRBD2
CASSLVVGRGGLHNEQFF
TGTGCCAGCAGCTTAGTCGTAGGGCGGGGGGGCCTTCACAATGAGCAGTTCTTC
>TRBV20-1|TRBJ1-5|-|16|TRBD1
CSASCYGTGGNQPQHF
TGCAGTGCTAGTTGCTACGGGACAGGGGGCAATCAGCCCCAGCATTTT
>TRBV2|TRBJ1-2|-|14|-
CASSEVEVGGGYTF
TGTGCCAGCAGTGAGGTCGAGGTGGGGGGTGGCTACACCTTC
>TRBV19|TRBJ2-5|-|15|-
CASSIAVQIQETQYF
TGTGCCAGTAGTATAGCCGTCCAGATCCAAGAGACCCAGTACTTC
>TRBV6-2/TRBV6-3|TRBJ1-2|-|18|TRBD1
CASSYSSGTGLINYGYTF
TGTGCCAGCAGTTACTCATCCGGGACAGGGCTGATTAACTATGGCTACACCTTC
>TRBV2|TRBJ2-3|-|17|TRBD2
CASKGEDRRGFTDTQYF
TGTGCCAGTAAGGGTGAGGACCGGCGGGGGTTCACAGATACGCAGTATTTT
>TRBV24-1|TRBJ2-4|once|15|TRBD1
CATRGQDLTKNIQYF
TGTGCCACCCGCGGACAGGATTTAACCAAAAACATTCAGTACTTC
>TRBV6-5|TRBJ1-2|once|15|TRBD1
CASRSTGGAGYGYTF
TGTGCCAGCCGAAGTACAGGGGGCGCGGGCTATGGCTACACCTTC
>TRBV7-2|TRBJ2-1|-|19|TRBD2
CASSLGASGGPVEYNEQFF
TGTGCCAGCAGCTTAGGGGCTAGCGGGGGCCCTGTGGAGTACAATGAGCAGTTCTTC
>TRBV11-3|TRBJ2-3|-|15|-
CASSSLFGHTDTQYF
TGTGCCAGCAGCTCCCTCTTCGGACACACAGATACGCAGTATTTT
>TRBV6-5|TRBJ1-6|once|14|-
CASSVREQGSPLHF
TGTGCCAGCAGCGTCAGAGAACAGGGTTCACCCCTCCACTTT
>TRBV6-4|TRBJ2-7|-|14|-
CASSDGGAGSEQYF
TGTGCCAGCAGTGACGGGGGGGCCGGCTCCGAGCAGTACTTC
>TRBV7-2|TRBJ2-1|-|16|-
CASSLEFSRSYNEQFF
TGTGCCAGCAGCTTAGAGTTTTCGCGCTCCTACAATGAGCAGTTCTTC
>TRBV27|TRBJ1-1|-|13|-
CASRRNPGTEAFF
TGTGCCAGCAGACGGAACCCGGGTACTGAAGCTTTCTTT